This record looks at one T cell receptor beta chain sequence and its context. An end of the junction differs from the germline gene, which may be a read error. The sample comes from a study of shared clonotypes between healthy human individuals. The repertoire was sequenced with immunoSEQ multiplex PCR; TCRdb's copy has only in-frame clones and lacks some. There are over 2 million clones in the sample; 85% to 95% occur only once, and 0.1% to 0.15% lies in the top ten. The CDR3 runs to 13 residues. Germline CDR1 ENHRY, CDR2 SYGVKD. The V call is TRBV10-3, the J call TRBJ1-6; no reliable D call. The TCR originated in a man aged 18 to 35 in good health. The source material was naive CD4+ T cells sorted from blood. As to subset: CD45RA+ positively selected. The CDR3 DNA is TGTGCCAGCAGTTACACAGAGAATTCACCCCTCCACTTT. Amino acid sequence: CASSYTENSPLHF.